Each of the 11 T cell receptor beta chains below was sequenced from the same sample in a study of identical twins. One entry per CDR3 protein results from TCRdb running MiXCR on the 5' RACE reads. The profile shows hundreds of thousands of distinct CDR3 sequences, 9% to 15% of them singletons. This sample was also put to use in a study of yellow fever vaccine responses in identical twins.

The material sequenced was PBMCs. These receptors were taken from a young woman in good health.

The chain uses TRBV11-3 and TRBJ1-1; 8 nucleotides line up with TRBD1. Germline V gene lookup returns CDR1 SGHNT and CDR2 YENEEA. Trimming cost V 2 bases and J 1 base; bases outside gene matches: 6. The CDR3 runs to 16 residues. CDR3 in amino acids: CASSLRGQGGNTEAFF. The CDR3 nucleotides are TGTGCCAGCAGCTTAAGAGGACAGGGAGGGAACACTGAAGCTTTCTTT. Together with reference TRBV11-3 and TRBJ1-1, the CDR3 gives the full variable domain: EAGVVQSPRYKIIEKKQPVAFWCNPISGHNTLYWYLQNLGQGPELLIRYENEEAVDDSQLPKDRFSAERLKGVDSTLKIQPAELGDSAVYLCASSLRGQGGNTEAFFGQGTRLTVV.

This clonotype has ten or more counts. The V gene is TRBV6-1, the J gene TRBJ1-2; D is unresolved. Germline CDR1 is MNHNS and CDR2 is SASEGT. This CDR3 is built from 15 residues. V dropped 3 bases and J dropped 4 bases, with 15 bases sitting between them. This chain's CDR3 is CASSELGIGGYGYTF. The DNA of the CDR3 is TGTGCCAGCAGTGAGTTGGGTATCGGAGGCTATGGCTACACCTTC.

The CDR3 here is CATSDSLAGTYEQYF. The DNA for the CDR3 is TGTGCCACCAGTGATTCACTAGCGGGAACCTACGAGCAGTACTTC. The chain employs TRBV24-1 and TRBJ2-7, with 10 positions matching TRBD2. The CDR3 totals 15 residues. CDR1 and CDR2 (germline): KGHDR, SFDVKD. V was clipped by 2 bases and J by 2 bases; unmatched bases: 2.

There are a few counts of this clonotype. The chain carries TRBV15 and TRBJ2-7; D is uncertain. CDR1 is LNHNV, CDR2 YYDKDF, per germline (reference sequence). V was clipped by 0 bases and J by 3 bases, with 9 bases between them. The CDR3 length is 14 residues. CDR3 loop: CATSRDKTFYEQYF. Written as DNA, the CDR3 is TGTGCCACCAGCAGAGATAAGACCTTCTACGAGCAGTACTTC. Full variable domain (outside the CDR3, taken from reference TRBV15 and TRBJ2-7): DAMVIQNPRYQVTQFGKPVTLSCSQTLNHNVMYWYQQKSSQAPKLLFHYYDKDFNNEADTPDNFQSRRPNTSFCFLDIRSPGLGDTAMYLCATSRDKTFYEQYFGPGTRLTVT.

This chain joins TRBV28 and TRBJ2-1; TRBD2 aligns across 9 bases. This CDR3 is built from 15 residues. V trimming: 3 bases; J trimming: 7 bases; junction bases outside the gene matches: 7. The V gene's germline CDR1 is MDHEN and CDR2 SYDVKM. CDR3 sequence (DNA): TGTGCCAGCAGTTTGCCCAGACTAGCGGATAATGAGCAGTTCTTC. This sequence encodes CASSLPRLADNEQFF.

The genes are TRBV6-2 or TRBV6-3 and TRBJ1-1; the match to TRBD1 covers 9 bases. Per the germline V gene, CDR1 is MNHEY and CDR2 is SVGEGT. This CDR3 has 15 residues. The V and J ends lost 5 bases and 1 base, in that order; junction bases with no gene match: 5. The CDR3 loop is CASSKQGAANTEAFF. Written as DNA, the CDR3 is TGTGCCAGCAGTAAACAGGGGGCAGCGAACACTGAAGCTTTCTTT.

This clonotype was seen many times. V is TRBV12-3 or TRBV12-4 and J is TRBJ2-1; 8 bases are shared with TRBD2. The CDR3 is 15 amino acids. Trimming at V came to 3 bases and at J to 7 bases, leaving 8 bases not matched to a gene. CDR3 sequence (DNA): TGTGCCAGCAGTTTCCCCCGGACTAGCCTGAATGAGCAGTTCTTC. This codes for CASSFPRTSLNEQFF.

This clonotype was seen a few times. The CDR3 spells CSVEAGTVGGYTF. The CDR3 DNA follows: TGCAGCGTTGAAGCCGGGACTGTTGGCGGCTACACCTTC. V usage is TRBV29-1 and J usage is TRBJ1-2; D may be TRBD1 (5 bases). V was shortened by 1 base and J by 8 bases, with 14 bases between the two germline ends. The CDR3 length is 13 residues. The germline gives CDR1 SQVTM, CDR2 ANQGSEA.

The chain recombines TRBV25-1 with TRBJ1-1; TRBD1 is a possible D gene (5 bases). CDR3 length: 13 amino acids. Deletions cut 6 bases from V and 2 bases from J, with 10 bases between. Germline loops: CDR1 MGHDK, CDR2 SYGVNS. This CDR3 reads CASRRGANTEAFF. CDR3 in DNA: TGTGCCAGCAGAAGAGGGGCAAACACTGAAGCTTTCTTT.

This clonotype was counted many times. The chain recombines TRBV10-3 with TRBJ1-1; TRBD1 agrees at 7 bases. CDR3 length: 15 amino acids. V was pared by 4 bases and J by 3 bases, with 8 bases of the junction left unmatched. Looked up from germline, CDR1 is ENHRY and CDR2 is SYGVKD. CDR3 sequence: CAISGRQGADTEAFF. DNA for the CDR3: TGTGCCATCAGTGGCCGACAGGGTGCGGACACTGAAGCTTTCTTT.

This clonotype was detected ten times or more. The chain has TRBV6-1 and TRBJ1-5; no definite D call. With 1 base removed from V and 2 bases from J, the gap between germline ends came to 9 bases. CDR1 is MNHNS, CDR2 SASEGT, per germline. CDR3 length: 15 amino acids. The CDR3 DNA reads TGTGCCAGCAGTGAAGTTAGCTTAGGCAATCAGCCCCAGCATTTT. Amino acid sequence: CASSEVSLGNQPQHF.